The rows below give T cell receptor beta chains drawn from one sample of a study of blood T cell repertoires in COVID-19. Assay used: immunoSEQ multiplex PCR; TCRdb lists only in-frame clones, some missing. The repertoire holds 200,000 to 300,000 clones, roughly 80% seen once, with 3.4% in the top ten. The material sequenced was peripheral blood. These receptors all stem from a woman between 18 and 29 years old with acute or convalescent COVID-19. The CDR3 runs from the conserved cysteine through the conserved F or W. D genes are given only for firm matches. Size values are once, few and many counts, or a class for expanded clones, and some rows have none.

clone size,J gene,D gene,V gene,CDR3 protein,CDR3 DNA
-,TRBJ2-5,TRBD2,TRBV5-1,CASSLGASGPEGETQYF,TGCGCCAGCAGCTTGGGGGCTAGCGGCCCCGAGGGAGAGACCCAGTACTTC
-,TRBJ2-1,TRBD2,TRBV4-2,CASSPFSGTSGSGEQFF,TGTGCCAGCAGCCCCTTCTCCGGGACTAGCGGGAGTGGGGAGCAGTTCTTC
-,TRBJ2-7,TRBD1,TRBV29-1,CSVTGDHYEQYF,TGCAGCGTCACAGGGGACCACTACGAGCAGTACTTC
-,TRBJ1-3,TRBD1,TRBV7-8,CASSPAGQGGNTIYF,TGTGCCAGCAGCCCCGCGGGACAGGGGGGAAACACCATATATTTT
-,TRBJ2-4,TRBD1,TRBV28,CASSLLGQLAKNIQYF,TGTGCCAGCAGTTTATTGGGACAGCTAGCCAAAAACATTCAGTACTTC
-,TRBJ2-3,TRBD2,TRBV19,CASSMGTSGITDTQYF,TGTGCCAGTAGTATGGGTACTAGCGGGATCACAGATACGCAGTATTTT
-,TRBJ1-1,-,TRBV6-5,CASSYGRPTEAFF,TGTGCCAGCAGTTACGGGAGGCCGACTGAAGCTTTCTTT
once,TRBJ1-2,-,TRBV14,CASSLETYYGYTF,TGTGCCAGCAGCCTAGAGACATACTATGGCTACACCTTC
-,TRBJ2-1,TRBD1,TRBV5-4,CASSSPGQIYNEQFF,TGTGCCAGCAGCTCCCCGGGACAGATTTACAATGAGCAGTTCTTC
-,TRBJ1-2,-,TRBV6-5,CASTIGGARGYGYTF,TGTGCCAGCACTATAGGGGGGGCGCGTGGCTATGGCTACACCTTC
-,TRBJ2-7,TRBD2,TRBV13,CASSLGVSGSYEQYF,TGTGCCAGCAGCTTAGGTGTTAGCGGGAGCTACGAGCAGTACTTC
many,TRBJ1-5,-,TRBV19,CASSPGQAYSNQPQHF,TGTGCCAGTAGTCCGGGACAAGCATATAGCAATCAGCCCCAGCATTTT
few,TRBJ2-7,-,TRBV6-5,CASSYSRTNYEQYF,TGTGCCAGCAGTTACTCGAGGACAAACTACGAGCAGTACTTC
many,TRBJ1-2,-,TRBV11-2,CASSLEMGRDGYTF,TGTGCCAGCAGCTTAGAGATGGGCAGGGATGGCTACACCTTC
-,TRBJ1-1,TRBD1,TRBV19,CASRSPGGYTEAFF,TGTGCCAGTAGGTCTCCAGGGGGCTACACTGAAGCTTTCTTT
-,TRBJ2-1,TRBD2,TRBV15,CATSRDPGEGRRNEQFF,TGTGCCACCAGCAGAGATCCGGGGGAGGGGCGGCGGAATGAGCAGTTCTTC
-,TRBJ2-7,-,TRBV10-2,CASSRNPGSSYEQYF,TGCGCCAGCAGTCGCAACCCCGGGAGCTCCTACGAGCAGTACTTC
-,TRBJ1-1,-,TRBV29-1,CSVGTAVNTEAFF,TGCAGCGTTGGGACAGCCGTGAACACTGAAGCTTTCTTT
once,TRBJ2-7,TRBD1,TRBV5-1,CASSPTDRGPGDF,TGCGCCAGCAGCCCGACGGACAGGGGCCCGGGGGATTTC
few,TRBJ1-1,-,TRBV9,CASSVGGGSTEAFF,TGTGCCAGCAGCGTAGGAGGGGGAAGCACTGAAGCTTTCTTT
-,TRBJ1-2,-,TRBV6-5,CASSYNGGLGNGYTF,TGTGCCAGCAGTTACAACGGGGGTTTAGGGAATGGCTACACCTTC
once,TRBJ2-1,TRBD1,TRBV10-2,CASSERTGRSYNEQFF,TGCGCCAGCAGTGAGAGGACAGGCCGCTCCTACAATGAGCAGTTCTTC
-,TRBJ2-1,-,TRBV2,CASSVTGSQSEQFF,TGTGCCAGCAGTGTAACAGGGAGTCAGAGTGAGCAGTTCTTC
once,TRBJ2-3,TRBD2,TRBV5-4,CASSLFGTSGRSQGQYF,TGTGCCAGCAGCCTATTTGGGACTAGCGGGAGGTCCCAGGGGCAGTATTTT
-,TRBJ1-1,TRBD1,TRBV28,CASSPVDRVGAEAFF,TGTGCCAGCAGTCCCGTCGACAGGGTTGGCGCTGAAGCTTTCTTT
-,TRBJ2-1,TRBD2,TRBV27,CASSWRTGASGRAYNEQFF,TGTGCCAGCAGTTGGAGGACAGGGGCTAGCGGGAGGGCCTACAATGAGCAGTTCTTC
few,TRBJ1-1,TRBD1,TRBV13,CASSDRGNMNTEAFF,TGTGCCAGCAGCGACAGGGGGAATATGAACACTGAAGCTTTCTTT
few,TRBJ1-1,-,TRBV19,CASASRGTEAFF,TGTGCCAGCGCAAGCAGGGGCACTGAAGCTTTCTTT
-,TRBJ1-1,-,TRBV11-3,CASSSGGEAFF,TGTGCCAGCAGTAGTGGAGGTGAAGCTTTCTTT
-,TRBJ2-7,TRBD1,TRBV5-4,CASSFRGRTYEQYF,TGTGCCAGCAGCTTCAGGGGGAGAACCTACGAGCAGTACTTC